Listed below are T cell receptor beta chains from one sample, sequenced in a study of graft-versus-host responses after intestinal transplantation. Clones were read by immunoSEQ multiplex PCR, and TCRdb kept only the in-frame ones, dropping some. The sample has 15,000 to 20,000 clones, approximately 80% seen once. This specimen was ileum tissue, taken roughly 600 days after intestinal transplantation. These receptors all come from a human patient who received an intestinal transplant, so some T cells may come from the graft donor. Each CDR3 is given with its conserved first and last residue. D genes are given only for firm matches. The size of a clone is reported for some rows only, either as once, few or many, or as a class for expanded clones.

cdr3_length clone_size d_call j_call v_call cdr3_aa cdr3_nt
17 few . TRBJ2-3 TRBV5-1 CASSLGVRGALTDTQYF TGCGCCAGCAGCTTGGGAGTCCGGGGGGCCCTCACAGATACGCAGTATTTT
13 few . TRBJ1-1 TRBV7-9 CASSLGENTEAFF TGTGCCAGCAGCTTAGGGGAGAACACTGAAGCTTTCTTT
13 few . TRBJ2-7 TRBV5-8 CASSLARAYEQYF TGTGCCAGCAGCTTGGCCAGGGCCTACGAGCAGTACTTC
17 once . TRBJ1-5 TRBV7-3 CAGRGAGALYSNQPQHF TGTGCCGGCCGGGGGGCAGGGGCACTTTATAGCAATCAGCCCCAGCATTTT
14 . TRBD1 TRBJ1-2 TRBV10-1 CASSEPRDSYGYTF TGCGCCAGCAGTGAGCCCCGGGACAGCTATGGCTACACCTTC
14 . TRBD1 TRBJ1-5 TRBV10-3 CATRRTGNNQPQHF TGTGCCACCCGCCGGACAGGGAACAATCAGCCCCAGCATTTT
16 . . TRBJ2-2 TRBV10-3 CAISESVTGYGGELFF TGTGCCATCAGTGAGTCGGTAACAGGGTACGGCGGGGAGCTGTTTTTT
15 . . TRBJ2-1 TRBV10-3 CAIRAVGEPYNEQFF TGTGCCATCAGGGCAGTCGGCGAACCGTACAATGAGCAGTTCTTC
16 few . TRBJ1-2 TRBV5-4 CASSLGRTGFNYGYTF TGTGCCAGCAGCTTGGGCCGAACAGGGTTTAATTATGGCTACACCTTC
14 . TRBD1 TRBJ2-4 TRBV5-8 CATGTDDRKNIQYF TGTGCCACCGGGACAGACGATCGTAAAAACATTCAGTACTTC
16 . . TRBJ2-3 TRBV27 CASRGFRTETADPQYF TGTGCCAGCCGGGGGTTTCGGACCGAGACCGCGGATCCGCAGTATTTT
12 once . TRBJ2-2 TRBV30 CASSWGGPGVFF TGTGCCTCCTCCTGGGGGGGCCCTGGGGTGTTTTTT
14 . . TRBJ1-6 TRBV27 CASSQGSYNSPLHF TGTGCCAGCAGCCAGGGCTCCTATAATTCACCCCTCCACTTT
16 . TRBD1 TRBJ2-3 TRBV2 CASSSVTGWNTDTQYF TGTGCCAGCAGCTCGGTGACAGGGTGGAACACAGATACGCAGTATTTT
16 . . TRBJ2-3 TRBV6-5 CASSYRRVGSTDTQYF TGTGCCAGCAGTTACCGAAGGGTCGGAAGCACAGATACGCAGTATTTT
13 . . TRBJ2-1 TRBV9 CASGQGPLPEQFF TGTGCCAGCGGTCAGGGCCCCCTACCTGAGCAGTTCTTC
14 . . TRBJ2-2 TRBV18 CASSPLTDTGELFF TGTGCCAGCTCCCCGCTGACAGACACCGGGGAGCTGTTTTTT
17 . TRBD1 TRBJ1-1 TRBV5-1 CASSPWDRGRINTEAFF TGCGCCAGCAGCCCCTGGGACAGGGGTAGGATCAACACTGAAGCTTTCTTT
15 few . TRBJ1-2 TRBV6-5 CASREARGGSDGYTF TGTGCCAGCAGAGAGGCGAGGGGGGGATCAGATGGCTACACCTTC
16 few . TRBJ1-5 TRBV19 CASSIGSGISNQPQHF TGTGCCAGTAGTATAGGTTCAGGTATTAGCAATCAGCCCCAGCATTTT
15 . TRBD1 TRBJ1-3 TRBV5-4 CASSYDRGQGNTIYF TGTGCCAGCAGCTACGACAGGGGCCAAGGAAACACCATATATTTT
15 once . TRBJ2-4 TRBV5-6 CASSWGFVGINIQYF TGTGCCAGCAGCTGGGGGTTCGTTGGGATAAACATTCAGTACTTC
14 . . TRBJ1-3 TRBV7-8 CASSLTGSGNTIYF TGTGCCAGCAGCTTAACGGGCTCTGGAAACACCATATATTTT
15 . . TRBJ2-1 TRBV27 CASSIGAIRYNEQFF TGTGCCAGCAGCATCGGGGCAATCCGGTACAATGAGCAGTTCTTC
15 . . TRBJ1-2 TRBV4-1 CASSQDYGQGYGYTF TGCGCCAGCAGCCAAGATTATGGTCAGGGGTATGGCTACACCTTC
14 . TRBD1 TRBJ2-5 TRBV10-2 CASSEGQGGETQYF TGCGCCAGCAGCGAAGGACAGGGCGGAGAGACCCAGTACTTC
11 . . TRBJ2-7 TRBV10-3 CAINRFGEQYF TGTGCCATCAACCGTTTTGGCGAGCAGTACTTC
12 . . TRBJ1-2 TRBV19 CASTPGSGGYTF TGTGCCAGTACACCAGGGAGCGGTGGCTACACCTTC
18 once . TRBJ1-1 TRBV19 CASSIPPLMVHGSTEAFF TGTGCCAGTAGTATACCCCCTCTAATGGTCCATGGGAGCACTGAAGCTTTCTTT